The 8 T cell receptor beta chains presented below share a single source sample, sequenced in a study of blood T cell repertoires in COVID-19. The table came from immunoSEQ multiplex PCR; TCRdb's copy has only in-frame clones and leaves some out. Of 180,000 or so clones listed, approximately 80% are singletons. Specimen: PBMCs or T cells enriched from blood (not recorded which). These receptor sequences come from a man between 45 and 60 years old who had recovered from COVID-19.

The genes are TRBV11-1 and TRBJ1-2, with TRBD1 matching 7 bases. The CDR3 length is 14 residues. CDR1 is SGHAT, CDR2 FQDESV, per germline (reference sequence). Trimming cost V 2 bases and J 8 bases; bases outside gene matches: 8. In DNA, the CDR3 is TGTGCCAGCAGCTTATCGGACAGGAAGATAGGCTACACCTTC. This gives the protein CASSLSDRKIGYTF.

The J gene is TRBJ2-7, the V gene TRBV6-7; a possible D gene is TRBD1 (5 bases). TRBV6-7 is placed among ORFs of uncertain function. Trimming removed 0 bases from V and 1 base from J, with 7 bases in between. This CDR3 has 14 residues. CDR3 bases: TGTGCCAGCAGTTACTCGACAGATTCCTACGAGCAGTACTTC. Translating it yields CASSYSTDSYEQYF.

The chain uses TRBV5-1 and TRBJ2-4, with 8 bases that match TRBD1. Per the germline V gene, CDR1 is SGHRS and CDR2 is YFSETQ. V gave up 0 bases and J gave up 7 bases; unmatched junction bases: 9. The CDR3 is made up of 16 amino acids. As DNA, the CDR3 is TGCGCCAGCAGCTTGGGCCCCGCCCAGGGGGCGAACATTCAGTACTTC. Its translation: CASSLGPAQGANIQYF. Filled out from reference TRBV5-1 and TRBJ2-4, the complete variable domain reads KAGVTQTPRYLIKTRGQQVTLSCSPISGHRSVSWYQQTPGQGLQFLFEYFSETQRNKGNFPGRFSGRQFSNSRSEMNVSTLELGDSALYLCASSLGPAQGANIQYFGAGTRLSVL.

The V gene is TRBV19, the J gene TRBJ2-5; 10 bases agree with TRBD2. CDR1 is LNHDA, CDR2 SQIVND, per germline (reference sequence). This CDR3 contains 14 residues. The junction had 4 bases not matched to a gene; V was cut back by 6 bases and J by 3 bases. CDR3 nucleotide sequence: TGTGCCAGTAGCCCCGGGACTAGCGAAGAGACCCAGTACTTC. As protein: CASSPGTSEETQYF.

The chain combines TRBV5-1 with TRBJ2-5; a possible D gene is TRBD2 (6 bases). The CDR3 totals 16 residues. Germline-derived CDR1 and CDR2 are SGHRS and YFSETQ. Trimming cost V 3 bases and J 1 base, with 16 bases left between them. The chain's CDR3 is CASSSGSEGLQETQYF. CDR3 nucleotide sequence: TGCGCCAGCAGCTCAGGGTCGGAGGGTCTCCAAGAGACCCAGTACTTC. Supplemented by reference TRBV5-1 and TRBJ2-5, the full variable domain reads KAGVTQTPRYLIKTRGQQVTLSCSPISGHRSVSWYQQTPGQGLQFLFEYFSETQRNKGNFPGRFSGRQFSNSRSEMNVSTLELGDSALYLCASSSGSEGLQETQYFGPGTRLLVL.

The V gene is TRBV5-6, the J gene TRBJ2-2; D unclear. There are 13 residues in the CDR3. The germline CDR1 and CDR2 sequences are SGHDT and YYEEEE. V was cut by 4 bases and J by 7 bases, with 11 bases left in between. The CDR3, as DNA: TGTGCCAGCAGCCCCTGGTTGAGCGGGGAGCTGTTTTTT. Its translation: CASSPWLSGELFF.

This chain links TRBV7-9 with TRBJ2-6; perhaps TRBD2 as D (6 bases). The CDR3 loop spans 16 amino acids. From germline, CDR1 is SEHNR and CDR2 FQNEAQ (reference sequence). V was cut by 5 bases and J by 2 bases, with 13 bases left in between. In nucleotides, the CDR3 is TGTGCCAGCAGCCGCCTTGCGGGGACTGGGGCCAACGTCCTGACTTTC. Translating it yields CASSRLAGTGANVLTF. The full variable domain, with the rest looked up from reference TRBV7-9 and TRBJ2-6, is DTGVSQNPRHKITKRGQNVTFRCDPISEHNRLYWYRQTLGQGPEFLTYFQNEAQLEKSRLLSDRFSAERPKGSFSTLEIQRTEQGDSAMYLCASSRLAGTGANVLTFGAGSRLTVL.

A single count supports this clone. The rearrangement joins TRBV27 to TRBJ2-2; the match to TRBD1 covers 12 bases. Germline V gives CDR1 MNHEY, CDR2 SMNVEV (reference sequence). V trimming: 1 base; J trimming: 2 bases; junction bases outside the gene matches: 5. This CDR3 spans 18 amino acids. The CDR3 nucleotides are TGTGCCAGCAGTTTATGGGACAGGGGGCGCGTAAACACCGGGGAGCTGTTTTTT. This codes for CASSLWDRGRVNTGELFF.